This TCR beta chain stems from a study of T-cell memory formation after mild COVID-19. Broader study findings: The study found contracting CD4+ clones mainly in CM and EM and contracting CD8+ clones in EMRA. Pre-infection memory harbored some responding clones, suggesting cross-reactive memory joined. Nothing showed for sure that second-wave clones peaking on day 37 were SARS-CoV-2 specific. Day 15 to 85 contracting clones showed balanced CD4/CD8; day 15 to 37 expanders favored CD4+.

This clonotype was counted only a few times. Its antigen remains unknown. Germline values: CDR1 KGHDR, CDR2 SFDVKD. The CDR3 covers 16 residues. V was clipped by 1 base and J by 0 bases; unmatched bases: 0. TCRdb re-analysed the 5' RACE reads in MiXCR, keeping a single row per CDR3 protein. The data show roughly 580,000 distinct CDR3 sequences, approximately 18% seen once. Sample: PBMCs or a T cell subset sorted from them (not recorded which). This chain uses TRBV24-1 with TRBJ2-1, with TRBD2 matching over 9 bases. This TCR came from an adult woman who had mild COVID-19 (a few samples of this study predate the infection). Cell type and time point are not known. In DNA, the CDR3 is TGTGCCACCAGTGATTTTAGCGGGAGCTCCTACAATGAGCAGTTCTTC. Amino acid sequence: CATSDFSGSSYNEQFF.